A selection of T cell receptor beta chains follows, all from one sample in a study of molecular identifiers for immune sequencing clone quantification. TCRdb itself ran the PCR reads through MiXCR, one entry per CDR3 protein. The table records about 97,000 distinct CDR3 sequences, about 24% of them present only once. Source material: naive CD8+ T cells from blood, with Jurkat cell RNA spiked in. Source of these receptors: a human donor in good health. Some libraries in this study had Jurkat cell RNA spiked in. The CDR3 runs from the conserved cysteine through the conserved F or W. The order of the fields is clone size, V gene, CDR3 protein. Some rows mark clone size as missing; the rest say once, few, many or name a class of expanded clone.

>-|TRBV30
CAWSVEQPGHYTEAFF
>-|TRBV28
CACSTLNSGYSYEQYF
>few|TRBV4-3
CASSQEAGREQFF
>-|TRBV5-6
CASSLSVGHYSYEQYF
>-|TRBV6-2/TRBV6-3
CASRSHRGGKSQVEQFF
>many|TRBV4-2
CASSQDPPEAYNEQFF
>-|TRBV11-3
CASSPPSSGVNEQFF
>many|TRBV7-2
CASSSGTSGAVSYEQYF
>many|TRBV27
CASSLDRGRETQYF
>many|TRBV5-5
CASGAPGREQYF
>few|TRBV7-2
CASSLGGGAYNEQFF
>many|TRBV9
CASSVAVGDVSTEAFF
>many|TRBV20-1
CSASEDRDNEKLFF
>many|TRBV12-3/TRBV12-4
CASRQGVPDTEAFF
>many|TRBV4-2
CASSQEAADLHNEQFF
>-|TRBV7-9
CASSSRDREYTEAFF
>few|TRBV5-1
CASSLYTFREEAFF
>many|TRBV6-1
CASSEEVNRGYNEQFF